Listed here is a single T cell receptor (beta chain). The antigen it binds to is not known. Base qualities were left out, and no much larger clone turns up one base away. Explained via the paper, the time point label denotes: baseline pretreatment blood. The sample's treatment or condition label, in plain terms: 15 Gy SBRT to primary tumor, nephrectomy 4 weeks later. To track tumor-enriched clonotypes, serial peripheral blood was sampled from radiation-treated patients at baseline and at 2 weeks and 4 weeks after SBRT. All patients had renal cell carcinoma with clear cell pathology. Genomic DNA for TCR sequencing was prepared using the QIAamp DNA Blood Mini Kit (Qiagen). Samples were included in the analyses only if all quality control checks were passed. The immunoSEQ kit was used, according to the manufacturer's recommendations, to generate TCR beta libraries from genomic DNA. For library preparation, a first multiplex PCR was performed with proprietary primers, followed by a second PCR in which unique barcodes were added, and bead cleanups were performed after each round. Each sample batch included a kit-provided positive control reaction and a negative control reaction. The final libraries underwent checking on an Agilent 4200 TapeStation D1000 ScreenTape, volumetric pooling, and quantification by qPCR. Sequencing was performed on an Illumina NextSeq500 with a MidOutput 150-cycle cartridge, and 156 Read1 and 15 Index1 cycles were run with kit custom primers. The pooled library was loaded at around 1.1 pM with a roughly 20% PhiX control spike-in. On the study's bioinformatics: Vendor-processed data were analyzed in R, and a clonotype was defined as all T cells sharing the same CDR3 nucleotide sequence. In the clone abundance analyses, frequencies in each sample were normalized to that sample's 10,000 most abundant clones. Public T cell clones, which averaged fewer than five per sample, were excluded before analysis. Tumor-enriched and baseline blood-enriched clonotypes were defined by at least a 32-fold difference in abundance between compartments. A beta-binomial differential abundance model was applied to find clonotypes that expanded or contracted between blood time points. Similarity between tumor and blood repertoires was quantified using the Baroni-Urbani and Buser coefficient, and groups were compared with two-tailed Wilcoxon tests in R. TCRdb re-hosts the immuneACCESS table, in-frame sequences only. Its copies lack some clones; in the studies checked, an unresolved V gene accounts for under half of them, and the cause for the rest is not known. V and J calls and clone size come straight from that table; D and trimming were deduced from the DNA. Present in this sample are roughly 100,000 clones, 82% of which were seen just once. Approximately 6.4% of the sample rests with the top ten.

This entry comes from a study of radiation and T cells in renal cell carcinoma (dated by TCRdb to the early 2020s). Looking at the study overall: The samples were obtained from a clinical trial, where primary renal cell carcinomas were treated with 15 Gy stereotactic body radiation therapy and then removed by nephrectomy 4 weeks afterward. In the approximately 53 samples combined, around 3.9 million unique CDR3 nucleotide sequences were found, encoding about 2.7 million unique CDR3 amino acid sequences. In total, some 50 samples, comprising 25 or so tumors and approximately 27 peripheral blood samples, were subjected to TCR beta sequencing.

V loses 6 bases, J loses 1 base, and the germline ends lie 25 bases apart. Including the terminal cysteine and phenylalanine, the CDR3 comprises 18 residues. Just CDR3 DNA is preserved here, 54 bases in frame from base 1. CDR1 and CDR2 (KGHSH, LQKENI) derive from the germline V gene. The paper as a whole reports these results and caveats: Tracking of blood repertoire dynamics stopped at about 27 days after treatment, with no follow-up past that point. In blood, the top tumor clonotypes increased between baseline and 2 weeks post-radiation and then shrank by 4 weeks, which suggests that tumor-resident clones expanded only transiently. Because pretreatment tumor biopsies were not available, the baseline intratumoral presence of clonotypes could not be determined. Effects of radiation dose or scheduling on the TCR repertoire could not be addressed with the single-armed trial design.

The source was blood, collected from a patient whose treatment included radiotherapy and nephrectomy. The chain joins TRBV18 to TRBJ2-7; the best D guess is TRBD1, with 5 bases matching. The TCR was taken from a man in his fifties or sixties with renal cell carcinoma. The CDR3 protein: CASSLQWGSTLPSYEQYF. The DNA sequence follows: TGTGCCAGCTCCCTACAGTGGGGCTCAACCCTACCGTCCTACGAGCAGTACTTC.